The T cell receptor (beta chain) under discussion was sequenced for a study of blood T cell repertoires in COVID-19. On the study more broadly: Nucleic acid was either cDNA or gDNA, and it came from T cells, B-cell-depleted T cells, or PBMCs.

Here immunoSEQ multiplex PCR was the method, and the copy in TCRdb shows in-frame clones only, minus some. The sample holds some 200,000 clones, over 75% seen once. Between the trimmed V and J ends, which lost 3 bases and 5 bases, there was a span of 13 bases. CDR1 and CDR2 (germline): MNHEY, SMNVEV (reference sequence). The CDR3 consists of 15 residues. The TCR was taken from a woman under 30 in a cohort exposed to, infected with or recovered from COVID-19 (not recorded which). Sequencing input: PBMCs or T cells enriched from blood (not recorded which). The V call is TRBV27, the J call TRBJ1-4; D is uncertain. The CDR3 reads CASSFSGWENEKLFF. CDR3 nucleotide sequence: TGTGCCAGCAGTTTCTCCGGTTGGGAGAATGAAAAACTGTTTTTT.